The rows below give T cell receptor beta chains drawn from one sample of a study of Graves' ophthalmopathy and Graves' hyperthyroidism. MiXCR, applied by TCRdb to the multiplex PCR reads, yields one record per CDR3 protein. The repertoire holds roughly 380,000 distinct CDR3 sequences, with roughly 14% as singletons. Sequencing was carried out using peripheral blood. These receptors all come from a woman between 18 and 29 years old with stable Graves' hyperthyroidism. CDR3s include the opening cysteine and the closing phenylalanine or tryptophan. D genes are given only for firm matches. Size is stated for part of the rows, as once, few or many counts, or as a class when the clone is expanded.

TRBJ2-5	many	TRBV3-2	-	CASSHIAGGHEETQYF	TGTGCCAGCAGCCACATAGCGGGGGGCCATGAAGAGACCCAGTACTTC
TRBJ2-5	many	TRBV7-9	-	CASSSPYRDQETQYF	TGTGCCAGCAGCTCCCCCTACAGGGACCAAGAGACCCAGTACTTC
TRBJ1-1	few	TRBV19	-	CASSIGSNWDTEAFF	TGTGCCAGTAGTATAGGATCCAACTGGGACACTGAAGCTTTCTTT
TRBJ2-2	many	TRBV20-1	TRBD2	CSARVAGENTGELFF	TGCAGTGCTAGAGTTGCGGGGGAGAACACCGGGGAGCTGTTTTTT
TRBJ2-7	many	TRBV7-6	-	CASSIAEGHPYEQYF	TGTGCCAGCTCGATCGCGGAGGGACACCCCTACGAGCAGTACTTC
TRBJ2-3	few	TRBV7-2	-	CASSLVRSTDTQYF	TGTGCCAGCAGCTTAGTCAGGTCCACAGATACGCAGTATTTT
TRBJ1-1	many	TRBV6-1	-	CASREAGRNTEAFF	TGTGCCAGCAGGGAGGCTGGGAGGAACACTGAAGCTTTCTTT
TRBJ2-5	many	TRBV11-3	TRBD2	CASSLVRLAGEKETQYF	TGTGCCAGCAGCTTAGTAAGGCTAGCGGGGGAGAAAGAGACCCAGTACTTC
TRBJ2-7	many	TRBV6-5	TRBD1	CASSYAGGKQYF	TGTGCCAGCAGTTATGCAGGGGGTAAGCAGTACTTC
TRBJ1-5	-	TRBV6-1	-	CASSEGRYYSNQPQHF	TGTGCCAGCAGTGAAGGCAGGTATTATAGCAATCAGCCCCAGCATTTT
TRBJ2-7	many	TRBV20-1	TRBD1	CSARVPGQGVYEQYF	TGCAGTGCTAGAGTACCGGGACAGGGGGTGTACGAGCAGTACTTC
TRBJ1-2	many	TRBV27	TRBD1	CASSLTGGRGYTF	TGTGCCAGCAGTCTGACAGGGGGCAGGGGCTACACCTTC
TRBJ1-1	few	TRBV7-3	TRBD1	CASSFTGTGTMNTEAFF	TGTGCCAGCAGCTTTACCGGGACAGGGACGATGAACACTGAAGCTTTCTTT
TRBJ1-3	many	TRBV20-1	-	CSARDLTSSGNTIYF	TGCAGTGCTAGAGACCTTACCTCGTCCGGAAACACCATATATTTT
TRBJ1-6	many	TRBV28	-	CASSLNQGNSPLHF	TGTGCCAGCAGTTTAAATCAGGGGAATTCACCCCTCCACTTT
TRBJ2-7	-	TRBV12-5	TRBD2	CASGLVRLAGVHEQYF	TGTGCTAGTGGTTTGGTACGCCTAGCGGGAGTACACGAGCAGTACTTC
TRBJ1-1	-	TRBV4-1	-	CASSRTDRGTEAFF	TGCGCCAGCAGCCGGACCGACCGAGGCACTGAAGCTTTCTTT
TRBJ2-2	many	TRBV11-2	TRBD1	CASSSYRGSTGELFF	TGTGCCAGCAGCTCCTACAGGGGGAGCACCGGGGAGCTGTTTTTT
TRBJ1-2	-	TRBV6-1	-	CASSESREPNYGYTF	TGTGCCAGCAGTGAAAGTAGGGAACCCAACTATGGCTACACCTTC
TRBJ1-2	many	TRBV25-1	TRBD1	CASSLPGQPYGYTF	TGTGCCAGCAGTTTACCGGGACAGCCCTATGGCTACACCTTC
TRBJ2-7	-	TRBV6-5	-	CASSYGPQKQDEQYF	TGTGCCAGCAGTTACGGTCCGCAGAAGCAGGACGAGCAGTACTTC
TRBJ1-6	many	TRBV12-3/TRBV12-4	TRBD1	CASSRETRGGGNSPLHF	TGTGCCAGCAGTCGAGAAACAAGAGGGGGCGGGAATTCACCCCTCCACTTT
TRBJ1-5	many	TRBV7-2	-	CASSLAWTGNQPQHF	TGTGCCAGCAGCTTAGCTTGGACAGGCAATCAGCCCCAGCATTTT
TRBJ1-5	few	TRBV6-1	-	CASSQFAGGSNQPQHF	TGTGCCAGCAGCCAGTTTGCGGGGGGAAGCAATCAGCCCCAGCATTTT
TRBJ2-4	many	TRBV15	-	CATSRGGLGGGNIQYF	TGTGCCACCAGCAGAGGAGGCCTAGGGGGTGGGAACATTCAGTACTTC
TRBJ1-2	many	TRBV6-1	TRBD1	CASSERGQDGYTF	TGTGCCAGCAGTGAAAGGGGGCAAGATGGCTACACCTTC
TRBJ1-2	many	TRBV4-1	TRBD1	CASSSWTGQGYGYTF	TGCGCCAGCAGCTCCTGGACAGGGCAAGGGTATGGCTACACCTTC